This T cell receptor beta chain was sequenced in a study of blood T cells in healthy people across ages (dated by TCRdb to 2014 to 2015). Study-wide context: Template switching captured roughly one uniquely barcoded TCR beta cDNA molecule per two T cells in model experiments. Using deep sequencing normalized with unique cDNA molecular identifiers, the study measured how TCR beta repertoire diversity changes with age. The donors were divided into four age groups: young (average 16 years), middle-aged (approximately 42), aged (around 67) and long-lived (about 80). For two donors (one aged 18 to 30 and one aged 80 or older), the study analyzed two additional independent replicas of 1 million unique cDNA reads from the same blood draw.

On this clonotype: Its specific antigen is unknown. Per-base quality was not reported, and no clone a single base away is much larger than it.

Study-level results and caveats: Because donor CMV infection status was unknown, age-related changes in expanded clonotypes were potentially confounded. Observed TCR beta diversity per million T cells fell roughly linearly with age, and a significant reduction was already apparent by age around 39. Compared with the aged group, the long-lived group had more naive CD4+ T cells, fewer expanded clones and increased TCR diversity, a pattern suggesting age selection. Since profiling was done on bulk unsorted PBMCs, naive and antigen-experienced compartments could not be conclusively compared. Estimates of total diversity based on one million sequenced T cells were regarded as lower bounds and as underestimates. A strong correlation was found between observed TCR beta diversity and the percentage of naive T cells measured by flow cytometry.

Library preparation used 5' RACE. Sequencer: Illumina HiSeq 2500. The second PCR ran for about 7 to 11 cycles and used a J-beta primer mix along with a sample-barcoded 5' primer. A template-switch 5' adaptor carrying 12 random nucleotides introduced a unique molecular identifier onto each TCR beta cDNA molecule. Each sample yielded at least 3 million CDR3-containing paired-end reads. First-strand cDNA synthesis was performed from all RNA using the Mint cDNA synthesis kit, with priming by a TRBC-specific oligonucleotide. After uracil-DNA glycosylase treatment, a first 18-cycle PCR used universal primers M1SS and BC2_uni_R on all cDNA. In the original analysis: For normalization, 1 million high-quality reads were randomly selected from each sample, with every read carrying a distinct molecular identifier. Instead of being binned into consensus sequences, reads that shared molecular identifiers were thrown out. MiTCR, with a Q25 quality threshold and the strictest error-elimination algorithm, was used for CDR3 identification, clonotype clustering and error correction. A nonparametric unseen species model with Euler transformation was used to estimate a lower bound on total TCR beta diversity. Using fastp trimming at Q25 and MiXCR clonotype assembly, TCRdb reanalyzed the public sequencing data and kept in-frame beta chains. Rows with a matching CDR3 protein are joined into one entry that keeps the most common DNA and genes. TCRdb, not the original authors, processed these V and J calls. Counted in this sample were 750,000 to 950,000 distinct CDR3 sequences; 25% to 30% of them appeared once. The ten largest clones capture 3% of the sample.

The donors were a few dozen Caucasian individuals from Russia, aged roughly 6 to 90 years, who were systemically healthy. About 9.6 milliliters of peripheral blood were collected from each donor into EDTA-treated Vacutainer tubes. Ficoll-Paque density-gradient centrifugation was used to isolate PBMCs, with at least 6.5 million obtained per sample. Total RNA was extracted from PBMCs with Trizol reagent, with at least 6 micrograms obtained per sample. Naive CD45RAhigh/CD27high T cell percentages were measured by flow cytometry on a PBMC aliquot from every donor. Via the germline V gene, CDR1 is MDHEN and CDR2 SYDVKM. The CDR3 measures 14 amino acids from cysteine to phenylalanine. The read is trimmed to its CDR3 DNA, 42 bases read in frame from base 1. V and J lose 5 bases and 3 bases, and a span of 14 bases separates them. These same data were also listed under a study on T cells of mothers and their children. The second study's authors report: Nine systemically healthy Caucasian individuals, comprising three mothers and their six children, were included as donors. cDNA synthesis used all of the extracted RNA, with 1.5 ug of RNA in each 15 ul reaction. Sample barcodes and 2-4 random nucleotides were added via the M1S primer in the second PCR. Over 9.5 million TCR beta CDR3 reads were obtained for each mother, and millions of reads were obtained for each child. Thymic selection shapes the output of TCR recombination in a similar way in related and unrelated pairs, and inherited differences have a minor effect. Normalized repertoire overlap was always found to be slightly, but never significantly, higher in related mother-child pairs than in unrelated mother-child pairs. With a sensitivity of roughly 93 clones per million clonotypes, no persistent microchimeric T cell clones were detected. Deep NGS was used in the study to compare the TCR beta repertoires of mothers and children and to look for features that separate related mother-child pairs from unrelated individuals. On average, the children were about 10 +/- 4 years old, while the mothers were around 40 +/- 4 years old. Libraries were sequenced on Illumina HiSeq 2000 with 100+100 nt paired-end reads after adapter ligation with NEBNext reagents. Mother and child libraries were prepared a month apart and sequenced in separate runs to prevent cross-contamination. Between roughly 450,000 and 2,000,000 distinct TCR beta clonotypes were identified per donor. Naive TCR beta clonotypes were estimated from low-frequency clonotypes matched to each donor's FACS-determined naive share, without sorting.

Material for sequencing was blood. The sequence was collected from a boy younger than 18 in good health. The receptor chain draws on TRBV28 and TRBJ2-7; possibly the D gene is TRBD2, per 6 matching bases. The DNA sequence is TGTGCCAGCAGTCGGGTGACGGGGGTCTACGAGCAGTACTTC. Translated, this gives CASSRVTGVYEQYF. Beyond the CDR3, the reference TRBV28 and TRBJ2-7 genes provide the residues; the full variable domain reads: DVKVTQSSRYLVKRTGEKVFLECVQDMDHENMFWYRQDPGLGLRLIYFSYDVKMKEKGDIPEGYSVSREKKERFSLILESASTNQTSMYLCASSRVTGVYEQYFGPGTRLTVT.